These 18 T cell receptor beta chains were all obtained from the same sample, sequenced in a study of shared clonotypes between healthy human individuals (dated by TCRdb to about 2020). Library preparation employed the immunoSEQ multiplex PCR assay. TCRdb took over this immuneACCESS table, retaining in-frame rearrangements with V and J assigned. Such tables are incomplete; in checked studies, under half of the missing clones stem from an unresolved V gene, and the remainder is unexplained. Across this sample there are a few hundred thousand clones, with about nine tenths seen only once. The ten largest make up roughly 17% of the sample. Specimen: memory CD8+ T cells sorted from blood. This specimen's cell subset or site label, interpreted: CD45RO+ cells pooled with CCR7-negative TemRA cells. The receptors shown here come from a young man in good health.

The chain has TRBV7-9 and TRBJ2-3; D uncertain. CDR1 is SEHNR and CDR2 is FQNEAQ in the germline V gene (reference sequence). The CDR3 totals 15 residues. Trimming took 4 bases from V and 3 from J, leaving 14 bases between them. This CDR3 reads CASSSRMLGTDTQYF. DNA of the CDR3: TGTGCCAGCAGCTCCCGGATGTTAGGGACAGATACGCAGTATTTT. The full variable domain, in which reference TRBV7-9 and TRBJ2-3 provide the parts outside the CDR3, is DTGVSQNPRHKITKRGQNVTFRCDPISEHNRLYWYRQTLGQGPEFLTYFQNEAQLEKSRLLSDRFSAERPKGSFSTLEIQRTEQGDSAMYLCASSSRMLGTDTQYFGPGTRLTVL.

This chain links TRBV5-1 with TRBJ2-3; possible D gene TRBD2, 5 bases. The CDR3 sequence is 15 residues long. Per germline, CDR1 SGHRS and CDR2 YFSETQ. V gave up 4 bases and J gave up 0 bases, with 12 bases separating them. CDR3 DNA sequence: TGCGCCAGCAGCCCTCGGACTCTTAGCACAGATACGCAGTATTTT. Its protein is CASSPRTLSTDTQYF.

This clone has just one count. This chain uses TRBV20-1 with TRBJ2-1, with D possibly being TRBD2 (5 bases). The CDR3 sequence is 11 residues long. Germline lookup yields CDR1 DFQATT and CDR2 SNEGSKA (reference sequence). V dropped 4 bases and J dropped 10 bases, with 11 bases sitting between them. For the CDR3, the DNA is TGCAGTGCTATCGGGGTCACAGAGCAGTTCTTC. It specifies CSAIGVTEQFF.

This rearrangement joins TRBV2 to TRBJ2-7; 13 bases align to TRBD2. The CDR3 is made up of 14 amino acids. J gave up 5 bases and V 7 bases, and 5 bases lay outside the gene matches. Per the germline V gene, CDR1 is SNHLY and CDR2 is FYNNEI. The CDR3, as DNA: TGTGCCAGCACGGCCGGACTAGCGGGAGACGAGCAGTACTTC. This gives the protein CASTAGLAGDEQYF.

This chain joins TRBV9 and TRBJ2-6; D is unresolved. CDR1 and CDR2 from the germline V gene are SGDLS and YYNGEE. The V and J ends lost 4 bases and 2 bases respectively, with 7 bases between them. The CDR3 consists of 14 residues. The CDR3 nucleotides are TGTGCCAGCAGCCCCTCAACTGGGGCCAACGTCCTGACTTTC. Protein sequence: CASSPSTGANVLTF.

This sequence joins TRBV10-3 and TRBJ1-5, with a weak D call TRBD1 (5 bases). The CDR3 extends over 14 amino acids. V lost 2 bases to trimming and J lost 7 bases, with 12 bases between them. Per the germline V gene, CDR1 is ENHRY and CDR2 is SYGVKD. The CDR3 DNA reads TGTGCCATCAGTGAGCTGGGGGAGAGACAGCCCCAGCATTTT. Translated, it gives CAISELGERQPQHF.

This clone was found once. This chain joins TRBV19 and TRBJ1-1, with D maybe TRBD1 (5 bases). The V gene lost 6 bases and the J gene lost 3 bases, with 20 bases spanning the gap. Germline loops: CDR1 LNHDA, CDR2 SQIVND (reference sequence). The CDR3 runs 16 residues. The CDR3 coding sequence is TGTGCCAGTAGGCCAGCTCGCGAGGGGTTTGACACTGAAGCTTTCTTT. Its translation is CASRPAREGFDTEAFF.

The gene calls are TRBV28 and TRBJ2-2; D possibly corresponds to TRBD2 (6 bases). Germline CDR1 reads MDHEN; CDR2 reads SYDVKM. The CDR3 sequence is 16 residues long. Trimming removed 2 bases at V and 6 bases at J, with 16 bases between. CDR3 region: CASSLIPGPGAGELFF. The CDR3, as DNA: TGTGCCAGCAGTTTAATCCCAGGGCCGGGGGCCGGGGAGCTGTTTTTT.

The chain uses TRBV6-1 and TRBJ2-7, with D uncertain. The length of the CDR3 is 13 residues. The germline CDR1 and CDR2 sequences are MNHNS and SASEGT. The V and J ends lost 0 bases and 2 bases respectively, with 5 bases between them. The chain's CDR3 is CASSEASAYEQYF. The CDR3 DNA reads TGTGCCAGCAGTGAAGCCAGCGCCTACGAGCAGTACTTC.

The CDR3 DNA reads as TGTGCCATCAGTGAACCGGGACAGGGGGCGACCGAGCAGTACTTC. Translated, it gives CAISEPGQGATEQYF. This chain connects TRBV10-3 to TRBJ2-7, with 12 nucleotides matching TRBD1. V lost 3 bases, J lost 6 bases, and 6 bases stayed unmatched. The germline V gene encodes CDR1 ENHRY and CDR2 SYGVKD. The CDR3 spans 15 residues.

The chain joins TRBV6-5 to TRBJ2-1; D unresolved. The V end lost 8 bases, the J end lost 4 bases, and 15 bases lay between the germline ends. The CDR3 extends over 14 amino acids. Germline V gene lookup returns CDR1 MNHEY and CDR2 SVGAGI. This CDR3 is CASAFGERYNEQFF. The CDR3 region has the DNA TGTGCCAGCGCTTTCGGAGAAAGGTACAATGAGCAGTTCTTC.

The rearrangement joins TRBV29-1 to TRBJ2-4, with D tentatively TRBD2 (6 bases). Germline V gives CDR1 SQVTM, CDR2 ANQGSEA. The CDR3 is 12 amino acids. V was pared by 4 bases and J by 5 bases, with 9 bases between. CDR3 amino acids: CSVAGLENIQYF. The CDR3 DNA reads TGCAGCGTTGCGGGACTCGAAAACATTCAGTACTTC. Looking up the rest from reference TRBV29-1 and TRBJ2-4 gives the full variable domain: SAVISQKPSRDICQRGTSLTIQCQVDSQVTMMFWYRQQPGQSLTLIATANQGSEATYESGFVIDKFPISRPNLTFSTLTVSNMSPEDSSIYLCSVAGLENIQYFGAGTRLSVL.

V usage is TRBV28 and J usage is TRBJ2-7; 9 nucleotides agree with TRBD1. CDR3 size: 14 residues. After removal of 2 bases from V and 5 bases from J, the junction contained 4 bases not matched to a gene. Germline values: CDR1 MDHEN, CDR2 SYDVKM. CDR3: CASSLPGTGNEQYF. CDR3 in DNA: TGTGCCAGCAGTTTACCCGGGACAGGGAACGAGCAGTACTTC.

The rearrangement links TRBV28 to TRBJ1-2; D perhaps matches TRBD1 (5 bases). Per the germline V gene, CDR1 is MDHEN and CDR2 is SYDVKM. CDR3 length: 17 residues. V lost 4 bases and J 5 bases, leaving 23 bases between the germline ends. CDR3 sequence: CASSYKSPGGFSYGYTF. The CDR3 DNA reads as TGTGCCAGCAGTTATAAAAGTCCCGGGGGGTTTTCTTATGGCTACACCTTC.

The chain joins TRBV28 to TRBJ2-3, with D perhaps TRBD1 (5 bases). The germline V gene encodes CDR1 MDHEN and CDR2 SYDVKM. This CDR3 is built from 14 residues. V was shortened by 10 bases and J by 0 bases, with 14 bases between the two germline ends. The CDR3 nucleotides read TGTGCCACCATGACAGACCCTAGCACAGATACGCAGTATTTT. Translation gives CATMTDPSTDTQYF.

The chain recombines TRBV29-1 with TRBJ1-2; D remains ambiguous. Germline values: CDR1 SQVTM, CDR2 ANQGSEA. This CDR3 has 14 amino acids. Trimming took 8 bases from V and 5 from J, leaving 21 bases between them. In DNA form, the CDR3 reads TGCAGCACCAAAAACGACGCCATAGGATATGGCTACACCTTC. Translating it yields CSTKNDAIGYGYTF.

This chain links TRBV6-5 with TRBJ2-7, with 9 bases identical to TRBD2. The CDR3 spans 16 residues. Germline V gives CDR1 MNHEY, CDR2 SVGAGI. The trim removed 2 bases at V and 1 base at J, leaving 6 bases unmatched. The CDR3 sequence: CASSYRAGGPSYEQYF. CDR3 coding DNA: TGTGCCAGCAGTTACCGGGCGGGAGGGCCTTCCTACGAGCAGTACTTC.

In DNA form, the CDR3 reads TGTGCCTTCGGGGCGGATCAGCCCCAGCATTTT. Its translation: CAFGADQPQHF. V gene TRBV30 combines with J gene TRBJ1-5; possibly TRBD1 for D (5 bases). Germline V CDR1 and CDR2: GTSNPN, SVGIG (reference sequence). V lost 7 bases, J lost 5 bases, and 9 bases lay in between. The CDR3 is 11 residues long.